Listed here are 25 T cell receptor beta chains from one sample, sequenced in a study of cytomegalovirus exposure and HLA in healthy donors. This PCR relied on a set of 60 Vbeta primers and 13 Jbeta primers. The assay was immunoSEQ multiplex PCR, and TCRdb's table has in-frame clones only and misses some. The sample has 90,000 to 100,000 clones, approximately 72% seen once; the top ten hold roughly 7%. Sequenced input: PBMCs. These receptors came from a man between 35 and 55 years old in good health and CMV-seropositive.

The rearrangement uses TRBV7-2 and TRBJ2-1; TRBD2 agrees at 7 bases. The V segment lost 2 bases and the J segment 10 bases; nucleotides outside the gene matches: 8. Germline V gives CDR1 SGHTA, CDR2 FQGNSA. CDR3 length equals 14 residues. CDR3 in DNA: TGTGCCAGCAGCTTATCCGCGCGGGGGAACGAGCAGTTCTTC. Translation gives CASSLSARGNEQFF.

This clone was detected a few times. This chain links TRBV7-2 with TRBJ1-2; D uncertain. Trimming removed 5 bases at V and 7 bases at J, with 11 bases between. The CDR3 runs 12 residues. Germline V gene lookup returns CDR1 SGHTA and CDR2 FQGNSA. The CDR3 here is CASSVGVSGYTF. For the CDR3, the DNA is TGTGCCAGCAGCGTCGGGGTTAGTGGCTACACCTTC.

The chain uses TRBV5-1 and TRBJ2-5; 11 bases fit TRBD2. The DNA matches TRBJ2-7 better at its end, which makes the J call doubtful. Germline V gene lookup returns CDR1 SGHRS and CDR2 YFSETQ. This CDR3 contains 16 residues. The DNA of the CDR3 is TGCGCCAGCAGCTTGGCCTCGGCTAGCGGGGGGTACGAGCAGTACTTC. Its translation: CASSLASASGGYEQYF.

The chain is built from TRBV19 and TRBJ1-1; D unresolved. V was pared by 4 bases and J by 8 bases, with 11 bases between. The CDR3 runs to 12 residues. The germline gives CDR1 LNHDA, CDR2 SQIVND (reference sequence). CDR3: CASSRGTLEAFF. The CDR3 DNA reads TGTGCCAGTAGTAGAGGCACTCTCGAAGCTTTCTTT.

The genes are TRBV2 and TRBJ2-2, with D tentatively TRBD2 (7 bases). CDR1 is SNHLY and CDR2 is FYNNEI in the germline V gene. V was pared by 7 bases and J by 2 bases, with 20 bases between. The CDR3 is 17 amino acids. CDR3 DNA: TGTGCCAGCACCCTTAGGGGGGGGGAGAGAAACACCGGGGAGCTGTTTTTT. Amino acid sequence: CASTLRGGERNTGELFF.

This CDR3 reads CASRGQGGTGELFF. The CDR3 DNA is TGTGCCAGTAGGGGACAGGGGGGTACCGGGGAGCTGTTTTTT. The V call is TRBV19, the J call TRBJ2-2; 11 bases align to TRBD1. The CDR3 sequence is 14 residues long. V trimming: 6 bases; J trimming: 5 bases; junction bases outside the gene matches: 2. The V gene's germline CDR1 is LNHDA and CDR2 SQIVND (reference sequence).

This chain links TRBV6-5 with TRBJ1-5, with a weak D call TRBD1 (6 bases). Germline lookup yields CDR1 MNHEY and CDR2 SVGAGI. The CDR3 is 11 residues long. For the CDR3, the DNA is TGTGCGCCTGGGGGCTATCAGCCCCAGCATTTT. Translation: CAPGGYQPQHF.

This clone was observed a single time. The J gene is TRBJ2-7, the V gene TRBV14, with 14 bases matching TRBD2. Germline CDR1 is SGHDN and CDR2 is FVKESK. V was clipped by 5 bases and J by 10 bases; unmatched bases: 10. This CDR3 has 15 amino acids. CDR3 protein: CASSDIPGLAGDQYF. For the CDR3, the DNA is TGTGCCAGCAGCGATATCCCGGGACTAGCGGGAGACCAGTACTTC. Drawing the rest from reference TRBV14 and TRBJ2-7, the complete variable domain is EAGVTQFPSHSVIEKGQTVTLRCDPISGHDNLYWYRRVMGKEIKFLLHFVKESKQDESGMPNNRFLAERTGGTYSTLKVQPAELEDSGVYFCASSDIPGLAGDQYFGPGTRLTVT.

The table lists this clone with a few counts. CDR3 in DNA: TGTGCCAGCAAGACAGAGCCTAACTATGGCTACACCTTC. Residues: CASKTEPNYGYTF. The chain joins TRBV6-5 to TRBJ1-2; a weak D match, TRBD1 (5 bases). V was pared by 7 bases and J by 0 bases, with 9 bases between. Germline CDR1 and CDR2: MNHEY and SVGAGI. This CDR3 contains 13 residues.

Here the CDR3 DNA reads TGCAGCGTTGAAGCAGGCGGTTATGGGGAGGTAGACATTCAGTACTTC. Translating gives CSVEAGGYGEVDIQYF. The chain couples TRBV29-1 to TRBJ2-4; TRBD2 might be the D (6 bases). Germline V lookup: CDR1 SQVTM, CDR2 ANQGSEA. The CDR3 runs 16 residues. V was cut by 1 base and J by 8 bases, with 21 bases left in between.

The chain uses TRBV10-2 and TRBJ2-1; TRBD2 is a possible D gene (6 bases). Germline CDR1 is WSHSY and CDR2 is SAAADI. V was cut by 0 bases and J by 1 base, with 10 bases left in between. This CDR3 has 16 residues. The CDR3 protein is CASSESEGWSYNEQFF. DNA for the CDR3: TGCGCCAGCAGTGAGTCGGAGGGATGGTCCTACAATGAGCAGTTCTTC.

This clone showed up just a few times. The chain employs TRBV18 and TRBJ1-1, with D perhaps TRBD1 (6 bases). With 3 bases removed from V and 7 bases from J, the gap between germline ends came to 9 bases. The CDR3 consists of 12 residues. Germline loops: CDR1 KGHSH, CDR2 LQKENI. CDR3 sequence: CASSPRGIEAFF. For the CDR3, the DNA is TGTGCCAGCTCACCCAGGGGAATTGAAGCTTTCTTT.

This rearrangement joins TRBV28 to TRBJ1-1, with 7 bases matching TRBD1. Germline V gives CDR1 MDHEN, CDR2 SYDVKM. V was clipped by 0 bases and J by 0 bases; unmatched bases: 4. The CDR3 has 16 residues. The CDR3: CASSLWTGTVNTEAFF. The DNA for the CDR3 is TGTGCCAGCAGTTTATGGACGGGGACAGTGAACACTGAAGCTTTCTTT.

This chain uses TRBV4-2 with TRBJ1-6; D is unclear. The germline gives CDR1 LGHNA, CDR2 YNFKEQ. The CDR3 spans 16 residues. The V end lost 1 base, the J end lost 10 bases, and 17 bases lay between the germline ends. CDR3 region: CASSQGIKDLGSPLHF. In DNA, the CDR3 is TGTGCCAGCAGCCAAGGAATCAAGGATTTGGGCTCACCCCTCCACTTT.

This sequence joins TRBV5-5 and TRBJ1-1, with D tentatively TRBD1 (5 bases). CDR1 is SGHKS, CDR2 YYEKEE, per germline (reference sequence). The CDR3 is 16 residues long. V was clipped by 5 bases and J by 3 bases, with 20 bases between them. The CDR3 coding sequence is TGTGCCAGCAGAATGGCGGGACTGCACCTTTACACTGAAGCTTTCTTT. Its translation: CASRMAGLHLYTEAFF.

V and J are TRBV5-8 and TRBJ2-5; D remains unclear. The germline V gene encodes CDR1 SGHTS and CDR2 YDEGEE. Deletions cut 4 bases from V and 5 bases from J, with 9 bases between. This CDR3 region has 12 residues. Here the CDR3 reads CASSPRLETQYF. The CDR3 DNA reads as TGTGCCAGCAGCCCTCGTCTTGAGACCCAGTACTTC.

The chain has TRBV7-8 and TRBJ1-2, with 7 bases fitting TRBD1. Looked up from germline, CDR1 is SGHVS and CDR2 is FQNEAQ. The CDR3 spans 15 residues. V shed 2 bases, J shed 5 bases, and the junction held 8 bases outside the gene matches. CDR3: CASSLSSGGSYGYTF. The DNA of the CDR3 is TGTGCCAGCAGCTTAAGTTCAGGGGGGAGTTATGGCTACACCTTC.

The V and J genes are TRBV5-1 and TRBJ1-6, with TRBD1 matching over 7 bases. This CDR3 is 14 amino acids long. Germline assignment: CDR1 SGHRS and CDR2 YFSETQ. The junction had 3 bases not matched to a gene; V was cut back by 4 bases and J by 5 bases. Here the CDR3 reads CASSPGTDNSPLHF. The CDR3, as DNA: TGCGCCAGCAGCCCCGGGACAGATAATTCACCCCTCCACTTT.

A single count supports this clone. The CDR3 nucleotides read TGTGCCAGCCATGCGGGACGGAATTCACCCCTCCACTTT. Protein sequence: CASHAGRNSPLHF. The chain employs TRBV7-2 and TRBJ1-6, with D perhaps matching TRBD1 (5 bases). This CDR3 has 13 amino acids. Germline lookup yields CDR1 SGHTA and CDR2 FQGNSA. Trimming pared 8 bases from V and 7 bases from J, leaving 12 bases between. Filled out from reference TRBV7-2 and TRBJ1-6, the complete variable domain reads GAGVSQSPSNKVTEKGKDVELRCDPISGHTALYWYRQSLGQGLEFLIYFQGNSAPDKSGLPSDRFSAERTGGSVSTLTIQRTQQEDSAVYLCASHAGRNSPLHFGNGTRLTVT.

This clone is deemed medium-sized (0.01 to 0.1%). The chain joins TRBV5-1 to TRBJ2-4; TRBD2 might be the D (7 bases). There are 19 residues in the CDR3. Per the germline V gene, CDR1 is SGHRS and CDR2 is YFSETQ. Deletions cut 0 bases from V and 1 base from J, with 20 bases between. CDR3 amino acids: CASSLVYWRGRGAKNIQYF. The CDR3 nucleotides read TGCGCCAGCAGCTTGGTTTATTGGCGGGGGCGCGGGGCCAAAAACATTCAGTACTTC.

CDR3 loop: CASRSGTGAEQYF. In DNA, the CDR3 is TGTGCCAGCAGGTCCGGGACAGGGGCCGAGCAGTACTTC. V is TRBV7-9 and J is TRBJ2-7, with 10 bases that match TRBD1. The germline V gene encodes CDR1 SEHNR and CDR2 FQNEAQ (reference sequence). Trimming removed 6 bases from V and 6 bases from J; junction bases left unmatched: 5. The CDR3 has 13 residues.

This chain uses TRBV5-1 with TRBJ2-1, with 10 positions matching TRBD1. Losses at the gene ends were 4 bases for V and 0 bases for J; bases not matched to a gene: 7. The CDR3 is 17 amino acids. The germline CDR1 and CDR2 sequences are SGHRS and YFSETQ. CDR3 sequence (DNA): TGCGCCAGCAGCACGGGACAGGGGACAGGCTCCTACAATGAGCAGTTCTTC. Its translation: CASSTGQGTGSYNEQFF.

The table lists this clone with a few counts. V and J are TRBV2 and TRBJ1-1, with 7 bases identical to TRBD1. Germline assignment: CDR1 SNHLY and CDR2 FYNNEI. The ends lost 1 base at V and 4 bases at J; junction bases unmatched: 0. The CDR3 contains 13 residues. CDR3 nucleotides: TGTGCCAGCAGTGAAGGGACAGGCACTGAAGCTTTCTTT. It encodes CASSEGTGTEAFF.

The V gene is TRBV6-1, the J gene TRBJ2-5; tentatively, D is TRBD2 (5 bases). Germline loops: CDR1 MNHNS, CDR2 SASEGT. The CDR3 spans 14 residues. V was clipped by 3 bases and J by 11 bases, with 19 bases between them. This CDR3 reads CASSDRLGVWEQYF. CDR3 nucleotide sequence: TGTGCCAGCAGTGATCGTTTAGGAGTCTGGGAGCAGTACTTC.

As concerns this clone: At one end, the junction sequence differs from germline, possibly due to a read error. V and J are TRBV7-7 and TRBJ2-1, with 14 bases that match TRBD2. The V gene's germline CDR1 is SSHAT and CDR2 FNYEAQ (reference sequence). CDR3 length: 17 amino acids. In DNA, the CDR3 is TGTGCTAGCAGCTTAGCGATGACTAGCGGGGGGGCCAATGAGCAGTTCTTC. It translates to CASSLAMTSGGANEQFF.